This T cell receptor (beta chain) was sequenced during a study of T cell changes during pregnancy in multiple sclerosis. The V end was cut by 6 bases, the J end by 0 bases, with 13 bases between. The germline V gene encodes CDR1 MDHEN and CDR2 SYDVKM. This CDR3 has 15 amino acids. Clones were sequenced by immunoSEQ multiplex PCR, and TCRdb holds only the in-frame ones, with some missing. The repertoire includes about 75,000 clones, approximately 90% of them detected once, and 0.4% to 0.45% sits in the top ten. Material: CD4+ T cells from peripheral blood mononuclear cells, obtained before pregnancy. The receptor comes from a female donor with multiple sclerosis, enrolled in a pregnancy study. J is TRBJ2-3 and V is TRBV28, with D uncertain. The CDR3 region is CASSPLGGSTDTQYF. The CDR3 coding sequence is TGTGCCAGCAGCCCTTTAGGCGGTAGCACAGATACGCAGTATTTT.